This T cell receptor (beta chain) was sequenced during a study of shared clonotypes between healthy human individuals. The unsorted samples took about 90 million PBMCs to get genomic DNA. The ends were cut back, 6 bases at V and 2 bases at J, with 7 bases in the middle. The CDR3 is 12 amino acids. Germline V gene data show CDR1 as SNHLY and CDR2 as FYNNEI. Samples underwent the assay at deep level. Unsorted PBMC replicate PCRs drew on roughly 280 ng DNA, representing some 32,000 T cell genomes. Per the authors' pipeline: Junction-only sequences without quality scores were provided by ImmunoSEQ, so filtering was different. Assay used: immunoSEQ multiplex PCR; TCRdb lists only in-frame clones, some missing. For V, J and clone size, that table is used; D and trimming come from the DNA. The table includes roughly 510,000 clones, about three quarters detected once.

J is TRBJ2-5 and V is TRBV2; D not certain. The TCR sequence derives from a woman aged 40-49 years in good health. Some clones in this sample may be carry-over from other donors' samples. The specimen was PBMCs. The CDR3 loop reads CASSAEQETQYF. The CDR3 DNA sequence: TGTGCCAGCAGCGCAGAACAAGAGACCCAGTACTTC.